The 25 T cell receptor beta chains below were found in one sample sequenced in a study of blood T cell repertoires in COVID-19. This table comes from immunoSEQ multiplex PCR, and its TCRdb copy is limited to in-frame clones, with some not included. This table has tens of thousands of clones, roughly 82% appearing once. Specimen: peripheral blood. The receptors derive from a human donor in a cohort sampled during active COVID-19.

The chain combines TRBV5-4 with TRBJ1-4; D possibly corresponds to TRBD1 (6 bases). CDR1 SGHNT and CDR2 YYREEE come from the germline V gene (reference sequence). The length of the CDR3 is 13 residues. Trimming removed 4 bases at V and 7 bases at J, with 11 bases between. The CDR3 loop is CASSRDIVEKLFF. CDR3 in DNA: TGTGCCAGCAGCCGGGACATTGTTGAAAAACTGTTTTTT.

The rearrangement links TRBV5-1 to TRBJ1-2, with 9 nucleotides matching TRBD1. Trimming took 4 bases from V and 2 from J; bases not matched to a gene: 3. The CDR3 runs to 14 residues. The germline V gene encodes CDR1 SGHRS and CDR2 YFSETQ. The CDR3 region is CASSRGQGNYGYTF. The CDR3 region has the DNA TGCGCCAGCAGCCGAGGACAGGGGAACTATGGCTACACCTTC.

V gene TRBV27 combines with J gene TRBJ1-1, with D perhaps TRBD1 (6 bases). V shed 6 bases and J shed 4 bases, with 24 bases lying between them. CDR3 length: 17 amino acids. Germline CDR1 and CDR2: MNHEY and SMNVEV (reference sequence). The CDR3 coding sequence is TGTGCCAGCAGCCCCACCCCGGGAGGGGGGTCGGCCACTGAAGCTTTCTTT. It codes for CASSPTPGGGSATEAFF.

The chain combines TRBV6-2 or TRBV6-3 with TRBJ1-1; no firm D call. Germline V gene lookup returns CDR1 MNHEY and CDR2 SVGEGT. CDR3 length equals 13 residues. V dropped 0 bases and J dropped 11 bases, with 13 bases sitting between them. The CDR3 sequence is CASSYSSLIHAFF. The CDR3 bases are TGTGCCAGCAGTTACTCGTCCCTAATCCATGCTTTCTTT.

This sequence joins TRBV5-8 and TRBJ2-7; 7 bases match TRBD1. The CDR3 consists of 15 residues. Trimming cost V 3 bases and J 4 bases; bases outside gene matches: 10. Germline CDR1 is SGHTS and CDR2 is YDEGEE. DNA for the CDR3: TGTGCCAGCAGCTGGTCCGGGACAGCCCAATACGAGCAGTACTTC. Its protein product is CASSWSGTAQYEQYF. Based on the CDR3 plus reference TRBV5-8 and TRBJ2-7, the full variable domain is EAGVTQSPTHLIKTRGQQATLRCSPISGHTSVYWYQQALGLGLQFLLWYDEGEERNRGNFPPRFSGRQFPNYSSELNVNALELEDSALYLCASSWSGTAQYEQYFGPGTRLTVT.

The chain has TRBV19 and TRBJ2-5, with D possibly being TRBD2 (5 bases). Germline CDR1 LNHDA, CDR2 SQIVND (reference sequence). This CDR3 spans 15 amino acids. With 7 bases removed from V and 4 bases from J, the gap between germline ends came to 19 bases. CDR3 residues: CASTVGRLRGETQYF. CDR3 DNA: TGTGCCAGTACCGTCGGGCGGCTACGGGGAGAGACCCAGTACTTC.

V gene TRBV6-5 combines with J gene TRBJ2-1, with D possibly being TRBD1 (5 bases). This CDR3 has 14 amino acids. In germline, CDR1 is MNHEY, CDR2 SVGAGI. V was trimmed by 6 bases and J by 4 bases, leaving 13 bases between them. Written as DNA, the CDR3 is TGTGCCAGCAGCTCCAGGGTTGGATACAATGAGCAGTTCTTC. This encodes CASSSRVGYNEQFF.

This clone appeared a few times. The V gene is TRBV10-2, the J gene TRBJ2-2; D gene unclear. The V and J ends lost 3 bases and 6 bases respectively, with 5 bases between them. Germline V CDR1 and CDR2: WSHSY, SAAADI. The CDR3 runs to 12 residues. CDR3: CASSDTSGELFF. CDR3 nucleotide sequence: TGCGCCAGCAGTGATACATCCGGGGAGCTGTTTTTT.

The DNA for the CDR3 is TGTGCCAGCAGCTTGACAGGGGCCAATCAGCCCCAGCATTTT. Translated: CASSLTGANQPQHF. This chain uses TRBV7-8 with TRBJ1-5; 8 bases line up with TRBD1. CDR1 and CDR2 (germline): SGHVS, FQNEAQ. Trimming removed 3 bases from V and 3 bases from J; junction bases left unmatched: 1. The CDR3 has 14 residues.

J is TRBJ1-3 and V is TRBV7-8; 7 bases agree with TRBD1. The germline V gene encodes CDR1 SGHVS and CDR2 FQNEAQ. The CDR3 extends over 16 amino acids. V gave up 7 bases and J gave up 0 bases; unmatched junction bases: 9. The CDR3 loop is CASTLDRPSSGNTIYF. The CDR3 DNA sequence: TGTGCCAGCACCCTGGACAGGCCGAGCTCTGGAAACACCATATATTTT.

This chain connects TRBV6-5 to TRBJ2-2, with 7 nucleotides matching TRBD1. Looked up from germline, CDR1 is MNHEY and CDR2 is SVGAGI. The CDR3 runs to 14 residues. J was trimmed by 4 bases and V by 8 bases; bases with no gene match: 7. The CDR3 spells CASRNSGGTGELFF. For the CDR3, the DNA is TGTGCCAGCCGCAACTCAGGGGGCACCGGGGAGCTGTTTTTT.

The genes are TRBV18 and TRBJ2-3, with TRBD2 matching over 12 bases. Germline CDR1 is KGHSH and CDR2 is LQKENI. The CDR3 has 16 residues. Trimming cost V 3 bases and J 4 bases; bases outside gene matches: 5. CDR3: CASSPTGLAGSDTQYF. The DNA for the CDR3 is TGTGCCAGCTCACCGACAGGACTAGCGGGGTCAGATACGCAGTATTTT.

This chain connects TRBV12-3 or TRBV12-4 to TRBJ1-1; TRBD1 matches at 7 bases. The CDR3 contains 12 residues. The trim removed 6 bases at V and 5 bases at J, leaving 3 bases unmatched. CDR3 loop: CASRPQGTEAFF. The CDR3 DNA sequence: TGTGCCAGCAGACCACAGGGGACTGAAGCTTTCTTT.

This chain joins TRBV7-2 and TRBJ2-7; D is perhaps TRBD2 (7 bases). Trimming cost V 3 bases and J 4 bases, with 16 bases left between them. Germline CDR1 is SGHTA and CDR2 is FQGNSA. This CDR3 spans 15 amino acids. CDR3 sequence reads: CASSLGPGGRYEQYF. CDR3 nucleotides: TGTGCCAGCAGCTTGGGGCCCGGGGGGCGGTACGAGCAGTACTTC.

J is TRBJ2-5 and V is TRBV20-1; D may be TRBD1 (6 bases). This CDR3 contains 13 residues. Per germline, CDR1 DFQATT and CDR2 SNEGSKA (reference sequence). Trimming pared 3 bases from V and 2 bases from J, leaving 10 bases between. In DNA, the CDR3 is TGCAGTGCTAGTAGGGGGATACAAGAGACCCAGTACTTC. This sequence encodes CSASRGIQETQYF.

The CDR3 bases are TGCGCCAGCAGCCAAGAGTCCTGGGACACCAATTCCCCCAGTAATGAAAAACTGTTTTTT. Amino acid sequence: CASSQESWDTNSPSNEKLFF. The V call is TRBV4-1, the J call TRBJ1-4; D possibly corresponds to TRBD1 (6 bases). Trimming pared 0 bases from V and 4 bases from J, leaving 24 bases between. The CDR3 is 20 amino acids. The germline CDR1 and CDR2 sequences are MGHRA and YSYEKL.

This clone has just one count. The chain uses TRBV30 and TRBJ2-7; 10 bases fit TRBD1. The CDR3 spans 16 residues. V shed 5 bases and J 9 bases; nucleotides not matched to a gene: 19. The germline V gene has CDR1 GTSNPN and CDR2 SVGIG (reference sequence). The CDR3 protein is CAWSLGAGQGLWAQYF. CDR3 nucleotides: TGTGCCTGGTCGCTAGGGGCGGGACAGGGGCTGTGGGCGCAGTACTTC.

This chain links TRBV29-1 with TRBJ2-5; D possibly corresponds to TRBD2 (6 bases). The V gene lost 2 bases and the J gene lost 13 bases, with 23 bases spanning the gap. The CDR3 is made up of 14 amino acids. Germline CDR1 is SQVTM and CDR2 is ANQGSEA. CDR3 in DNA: TGCAGCGTTGAACTTGGGCCATCCGGTGGGACTCTGTACTTC. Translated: CSVELGPSGGTLYF.

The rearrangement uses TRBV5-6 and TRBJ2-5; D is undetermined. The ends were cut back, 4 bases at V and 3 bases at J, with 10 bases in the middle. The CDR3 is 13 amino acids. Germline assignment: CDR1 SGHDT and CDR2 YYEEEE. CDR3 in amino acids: CASSHDGEETQYF. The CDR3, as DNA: TGTGCCAGCAGCCACGACGGAGAAGAGACCCAGTACTTC.

In DNA, the CDR3 is TGTGCCTGGACCCGTTGGACAGCTGAAGCTTTCTTT. It codes for CAWTRWTAEAFF. The rearrangement uses TRBV30 and TRBJ1-1; the D gene is possibly TRBD1 (6 bases). CDR3 length equals 12 residues. Trimming removed 4 bases from V and 6 bases from J, with 12 bases in between. In germline, CDR1 is GTSNPN, CDR2 SVGIG (reference sequence).

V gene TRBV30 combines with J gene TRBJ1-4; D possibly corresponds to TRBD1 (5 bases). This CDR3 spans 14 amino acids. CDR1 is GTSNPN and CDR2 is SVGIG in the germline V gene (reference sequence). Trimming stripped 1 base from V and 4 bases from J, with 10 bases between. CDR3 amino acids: CAWSGGMGNEKLFF. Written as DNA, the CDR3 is TGTGCCTGGAGTGGGGGCATGGGTAATGAAAAACTGTTTTTT.

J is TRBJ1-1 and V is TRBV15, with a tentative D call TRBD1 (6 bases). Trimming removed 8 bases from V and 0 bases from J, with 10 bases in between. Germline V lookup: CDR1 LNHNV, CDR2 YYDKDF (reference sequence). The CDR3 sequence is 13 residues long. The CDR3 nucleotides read TGTGCCACCCGACAGGATATGAACACTGAAGCTTTCTTT. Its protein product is CATRQDMNTEAFF.

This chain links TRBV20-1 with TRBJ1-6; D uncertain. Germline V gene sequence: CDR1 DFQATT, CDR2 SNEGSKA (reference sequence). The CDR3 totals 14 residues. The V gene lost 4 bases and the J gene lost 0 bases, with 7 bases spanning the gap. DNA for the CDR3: TGCAGTGCTATTGAGAGCTCCTATAATTCACCCCTCCACTTT. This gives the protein CSAIESSYNSPLHF.

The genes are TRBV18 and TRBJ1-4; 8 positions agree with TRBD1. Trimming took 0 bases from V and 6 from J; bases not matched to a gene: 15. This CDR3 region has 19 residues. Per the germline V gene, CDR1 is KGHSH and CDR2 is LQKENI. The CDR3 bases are TGTGCCAGCTCACCACCCCTAGGCAGGGGGCGCGTTGTGGATGAAAAACTGTTTTTT. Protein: CASSPPLGRGRVVDEKLFF.

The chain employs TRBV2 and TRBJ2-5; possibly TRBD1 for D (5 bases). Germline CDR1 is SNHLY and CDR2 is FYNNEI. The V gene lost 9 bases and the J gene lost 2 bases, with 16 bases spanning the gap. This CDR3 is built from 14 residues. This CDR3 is CASTQSRVQETQYF. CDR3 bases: TGTGCCAGTACCCAATCCAGGGTTCAAGAGACCCAGTACTTC.